These 20 T cell receptor beta chains came from one sample sequenced in a study of T cell clonotyping in hematopoietic cell transplantation. Clones were sequenced by immunoSEQ multiplex PCR, and TCRdb holds only the in-frame ones, with some missing. The table includes about 70,000 clones, 90% to 95% detected once. Sequencing was carried out using peripheral blood mononuclear cells. These receptor sequences come from a man aged 50 to 59 in good health. Some clones in this sample may be carry-over from other donors' samples.

The chain combines TRBV28 with TRBJ2-2, with D perhaps matching TRBD1 (7 bases). The ends were cut back, 3 bases at V and 1 base at J, with 12 bases in the middle. Germline values: CDR1 MDHEN, CDR2 SYDVKM. The length of the CDR3 is 16 residues. The CDR3: CASSFAGTVNTGELFF. Written as DNA, the CDR3 is TGTGCCAGCAGTTTTGCGGGGACAGTGAACACCGGGGAGCTGTTTTTT.

This clone occurred a few times. The J gene is TRBJ1-5, the V gene TRBV7-2; the D is unclear. V was pared by 1 base and J by 7 bases, with 8 bases between. The CDR3 totals 13 residues. From germline, CDR1 is SGHTA and CDR2 FQGNSA. This chain's CDR3 is CASSLVREQPQHF. The CDR3 bases are TGTGCCAGCAGCTTAGTGAGAGAACAGCCCCAGCATTTT.

The rearrangement links TRBV7-2 to TRBJ2-1; the D is unclear. V dropped 1 base and J dropped 8 bases, with 15 bases sitting between them. The CDR3 has 15 amino acids. Per the germline V gene, CDR1 is SGHTA and CDR2 is FQGNSA. This CDR3 reads CASSLVLLPSYEQFF. The CDR3 DNA sequence: TGTGCCAGCAGCTTAGTGTTGCTACCATCGTATGAGCAGTTCTTC.

This clone has just one count. The rearrangement links TRBV2 to TRBJ2-7; D may be TRBD1 or TRBD2 (5 bases each). The CDR3 runs 14 residues. The ends were cut back, 4 bases at V and 2 bases at J, with 12 bases in the middle. Germline V CDR1 and CDR2: SNHLY, FYNNEI. The CDR3 coding sequence is TGTGCCAGCAGTGGAGGGGCGAGCGCCTACGAGCAGTACTTC. Translating it yields CASSGGASAYEQYF.

The chain recombines TRBV7-3 with TRBJ1-6; the match to TRBD1 covers 10 bases. CDR3 size: 16 residues. The V gene's germline CDR1 is SGHTA and CDR2 FQGTGA. V shed 0 bases and J 15 bases; nucleotides not matched to a gene: 11. CDR3 sequence: CASSLTGTGDPSRLHF. The CDR3 DNA reads as TGTGCCAGCAGCTTAACAGGGACAGGGGACCCTTCTCGCCTCCACTTT.

This clone has just one count. The V call is TRBV7-3, the J call TRBJ2-5; perhaps TRBD2 as D (5 bases). V was pared by 5 bases and J by 7 bases, with 14 bases between. The CDR3 spans 13 residues. Germline V gives CDR1 SGHTA, CDR2 FQGTGA. DNA for the CDR3: TGTGCCAGCAGCCCGGACGGGGAGTGGACCCAGTACTTC. Translated: CASSPDGEWTQYF.

CDR3: CASSAAGTRGYTF. The CDR3 DNA sequence: TGTGCCAGCAGCGCAGCGGGTACTCGAGGCTACACCTTC. This rearrangement joins TRBV13 to TRBJ1-2; D not resolved. The CDR3 covers 13 residues. Germline assignment: CDR1 PRHDT and CDR2 FYEKMQ (reference sequence). V lost 5 bases and J 8 bases, leaving 15 bases between the germline ends.

This clone was picked up one time. This chain uses TRBV6-5 with TRBJ1-1; 7 nucleotides align to TRBD1. Trimming cost V 6 bases and J 4 bases; bases outside gene matches: 8. CDR1 is MNHEY and CDR2 is SVGAGI in the germline V gene. The CDR3 runs to 14 residues. The CDR3 loop reads CASRRQGDFTEAFF. CDR3 DNA: TGTGCCAGCAGGAGGCAGGGGGATTTCACTGAAGCTTTCTTT.

The V call is TRBV19, the J call TRBJ1-4, with a weak D call TRBD1 (6 bases). The length of the CDR3 is 15 residues. Germline loops: CDR1 LNHDA, CDR2 SQIVND (reference sequence). V shed 5 bases and J shed 4 bases, with 14 bases lying between them. The DNA of the CDR3 is TGTGCCAGTAGTCCCCGGACAGACGGTAATGAAAAACTGTTTTTT. As protein: CASSPRTDGNEKLFF.

CDR3 residues: CASSFSGRADETQYF. In nucleotides, the CDR3 is TGTGCCAGCAGTTTTAGCGGGAGGGCCGACGAGACCCAGTACTTC. The chain uses TRBV28 and TRBJ2-5; 11 positions agree with TRBD2. Per germline, CDR1 MDHEN and CDR2 SYDVKM. The trim removed 3 bases at V and 5 bases at J, leaving 5 bases unmatched. The CDR3 extends over 15 amino acids. Looking up the rest from reference TRBV28 and TRBJ2-5 gives the full variable domain: DVKVTQSSRYLVKRTGEKVFLECVQDMDHENMFWYRQDPGLGLRLIYFSYDVKMKEKGDIPEGYSVSREKKERFSLILESASTNQTSMYLCASSFSGRADETQYFGPGTRLLVL.

The chain links TRBV7-6 to TRBJ1-2; the D is unclear. CDR1 and CDR2 from the germline V gene are SGHVS and FNYEAQ. The CDR3 is made up of 12 amino acids. The germline V and J ends were trimmed by 3 bases and 1 base, with 3 bases remaining between them. CDR3 nucleotide sequence: TGTGCCAGCAGCTTTAATAACTATGGCTACACCTTC. Its translation is CASSFNNYGYTF.

This clone showed up just once. Here the CDR3 reads CASRQDRGENQPQHF. CDR3 DNA sequence: TGTGCCAGCAGGCAGGACAGGGGAGAAAATCAGCCCCAGCATTTT. The chain combines TRBV6-1 with TRBJ1-5; 9 bases agree with TRBD1. CDR3 length: 15 amino acids. Germline V CDR1 and CDR2: MNHNS, SASEGT. With V trimmed by 6 bases and J by 4 bases, 7 bases remained unmatched.

The chain employs TRBV6-5 and TRBJ2-5; 9 bases match TRBD1. V lost 9 bases to trimming and J lost 1 base; unmatched junction nucleotides: 9. This CDR3 has 15 residues. Germline-derived CDR1 and CDR2 are MNHEY and SVGAGI. The CDR3 loop reads CASSGQGASQETQYF. The CDR3 bases are TGTGCCAGTTCGGGACAGGGTGCTTCCCAAGAGACCCAGTACTTC.

The chain is built from TRBV5-1 and TRBJ2-3, with 14 nucleotides matching TRBD2. The CDR3 is 16 amino acids. Trimming took 0 bases from V and 4 from J; bases not matched to a gene: 1. CDR1 is SGHRS and CDR2 is YFSETQ in the germline V gene. The CDR3 DNA follows: TGCGCCAGCAGCTTGGGACTAGCGGGGGGGGCAGATACGCAGTATTTT. As protein: CASSLGLAGGADTQYF.

The sample holds one count of this clone. The chain combines TRBV4-1 with TRBJ1-4; TRBD1 might be the D (5 bases). Germline values: CDR1 MGHRA, CDR2 YSYEKL. V was trimmed by 0 bases and J by 7 bases, leaving 15 bases between them. There are 16 residues in the CDR3. As DNA, the CDR3 is TGCGCCAGCAGCCAAGAGTTTGGGGCCCTGGGTGAAAAACTGTTTTTT. It encodes CASSQEFGALGEKLFF.

The chain carries TRBV7-2 and TRBJ1-2; D possibly corresponds to TRBD1 (5 bases). CDR3 length: 14 residues. In germline, CDR1 is SGHTA, CDR2 FQGNSA. With 4 bases removed from V and 0 bases from J, the gap between germline ends came to 9 bases. In nucleotides, the CDR3 is TGTGCCAGCAGCTCGCGGGGCTCTAACTATGGCTACACCTTC. Translating it yields CASSSRGSNYGYTF. Filled out from reference TRBV7-2 and TRBJ1-2, the complete variable domain reads GAGVSQSPSNKVTEKGKDVELRCDPISGHTALYWYRQSLGQGLEFLIYFQGNSAPDKSGLPSDRFSAERTGGSVSTLTIQRTQQEDSAVYLCASSSRGSNYGYTFGSGTRLTVV.

The J gene is TRBJ1-4, the V gene TRBV5-1; 7 positions match TRBD1. CDR3 length: 14 amino acids. Trimming took 4 bases from V and 4 from J; bases not matched to a gene: 4. Per germline, CDR1 SGHRS and CDR2 YFSETQ. This CDR3 is CASSMTGSNEKLFF. The CDR3 DNA is TGCGCCAGCAGCATGACAGGGAGTAATGAAAAACTGTTTTTT.

V is TRBV5-1 and J is TRBJ1-1; 8 bases agree with TRBD1. The V and J ends lost 4 bases and 1 base, in that order; junction bases with no gene match: 3. The CDR3 contains 14 residues. Per the germline V gene, CDR1 is SGHRS and CDR2 is YFSETQ. The CDR3, as DNA: TGCGCCAGCAGCGCGGGGACAGGGAACACTGAAGCTTTCTTT. The encoded protein is CASSAGTGNTEAFF.

The rearrangement joins TRBV7-6 to TRBJ2-1; TRBD2 matches at 11 bases. CDR1 and CDR2 from the germline V gene are SGHVS and FNYEAQ. The CDR3 length is 15 residues. With 8 bases clipped from V and 7 bases from J, the junction kept 10 bases outside the gene matches. CDR3 sequence: CASVAGGLNENEQFF. The CDR3 nucleotides read TGTGCCAGCGTAGCGGGAGGGCTAAATGAGAATGAGCAGTTCTTC. The full variable domain, its missing parts supplied by reference TRBV7-6 and TRBJ2-1, is GAGVSQSPRYKVTKRGQDVALRCDPISGHVSLYWYRQALGQGPEFLTYFNYEAQQDKSGLPNDRFSAERPEGSISTLTIQRTEQRDSAMYRCASVAGGLNENEQFFGPGTRLTVL.

Note on this clone: Other DNA variants within this sample encode the same CDR3. This sequence joins TRBV11-2 and TRBJ1-2; D might be TRBD1 (5 bases). Germline V gene sequence: CDR1 SGHAT, CDR2 FQNNGV. The CDR3 covers 15 residues. Trimming took 1 base from V and 4 from J, leaving 13 bases between them. The CDR3 here is CASSLVQGGGYGYTF. In DNA form, the CDR3 reads TGTGCCAGCAGCTTAGTTCAGGGTGGGGGCTATGGCTACACCTTC.